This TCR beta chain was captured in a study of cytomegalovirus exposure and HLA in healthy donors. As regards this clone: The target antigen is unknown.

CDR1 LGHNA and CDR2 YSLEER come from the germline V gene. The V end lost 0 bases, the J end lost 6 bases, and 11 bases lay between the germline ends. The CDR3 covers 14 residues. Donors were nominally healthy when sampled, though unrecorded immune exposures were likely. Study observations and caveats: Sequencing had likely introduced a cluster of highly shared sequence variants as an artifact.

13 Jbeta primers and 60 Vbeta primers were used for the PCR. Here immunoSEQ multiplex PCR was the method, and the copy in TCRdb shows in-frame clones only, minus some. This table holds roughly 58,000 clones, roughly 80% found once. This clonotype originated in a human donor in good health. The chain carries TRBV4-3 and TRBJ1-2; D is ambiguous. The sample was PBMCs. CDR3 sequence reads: CASSQDWYRDGYTF. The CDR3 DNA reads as TGCGCCAGCAGCCAAGATTGGTATCGGGATGGCTACACCTTC.